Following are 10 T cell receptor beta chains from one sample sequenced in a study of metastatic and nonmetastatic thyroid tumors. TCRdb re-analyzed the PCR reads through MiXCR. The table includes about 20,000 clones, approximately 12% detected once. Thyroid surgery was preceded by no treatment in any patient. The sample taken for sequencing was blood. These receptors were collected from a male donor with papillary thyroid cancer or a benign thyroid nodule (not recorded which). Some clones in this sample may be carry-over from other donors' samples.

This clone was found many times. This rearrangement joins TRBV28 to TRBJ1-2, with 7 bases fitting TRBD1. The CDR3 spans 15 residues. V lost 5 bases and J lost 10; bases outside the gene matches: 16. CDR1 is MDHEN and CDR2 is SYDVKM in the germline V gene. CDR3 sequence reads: CASSAIRGQQGDYTF. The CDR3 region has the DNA TGTGCCAGCAGTGCCATCAGGGGACAGCAGGGGGACTACACCTTC.

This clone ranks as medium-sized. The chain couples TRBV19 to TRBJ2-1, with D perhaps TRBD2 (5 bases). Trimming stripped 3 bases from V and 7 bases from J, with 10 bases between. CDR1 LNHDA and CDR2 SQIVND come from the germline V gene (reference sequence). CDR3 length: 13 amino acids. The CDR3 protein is CASSIYRGNEQFF. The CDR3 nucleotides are TGTGCCAGTAGTATTTATAGAGGGAATGAGCAGTTCTTC.

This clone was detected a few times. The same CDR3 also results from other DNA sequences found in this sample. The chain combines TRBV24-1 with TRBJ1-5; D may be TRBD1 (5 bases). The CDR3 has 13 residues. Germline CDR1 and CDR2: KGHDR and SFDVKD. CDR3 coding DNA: TGTGCAACTACTAGGGGTGCCAATCAGCCCCAGCATTTT. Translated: CATTRGANQPQHF.

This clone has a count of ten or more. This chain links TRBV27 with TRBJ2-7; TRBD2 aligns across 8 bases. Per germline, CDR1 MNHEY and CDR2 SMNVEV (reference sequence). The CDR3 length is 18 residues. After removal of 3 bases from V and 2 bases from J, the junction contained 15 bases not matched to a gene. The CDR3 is CASSLGGGRGARTYEQYF. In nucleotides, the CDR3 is TGTGCCAGCAGTTTGGGGGGAGGGCGGGGGGCTCGAACCTACGAGCAGTACTTC.

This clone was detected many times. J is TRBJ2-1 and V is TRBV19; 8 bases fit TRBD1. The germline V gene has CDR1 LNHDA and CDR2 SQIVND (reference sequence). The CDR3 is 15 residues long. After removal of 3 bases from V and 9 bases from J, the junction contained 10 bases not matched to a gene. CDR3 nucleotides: TGTGCCAGTAGTATTAGAGGACAGGGTCCCAGTGAGCAGTTCTTC. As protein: CASSIRGQGPSEQFF.

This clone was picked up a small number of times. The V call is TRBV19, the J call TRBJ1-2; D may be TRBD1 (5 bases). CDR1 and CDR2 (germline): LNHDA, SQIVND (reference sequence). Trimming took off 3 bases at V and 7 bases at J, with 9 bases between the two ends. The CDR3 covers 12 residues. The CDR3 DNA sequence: TGTGCCAGTAGTATCCCAGGGTTTGGCTACACCTTC. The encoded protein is CASSIPGFGYTF.

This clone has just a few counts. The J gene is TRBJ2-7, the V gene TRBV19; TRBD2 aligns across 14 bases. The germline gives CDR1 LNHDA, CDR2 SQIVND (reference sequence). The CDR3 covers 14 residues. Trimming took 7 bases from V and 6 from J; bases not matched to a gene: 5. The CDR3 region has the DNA TGTGCCAGTACCCAGACTAGCGGGAGGGGCGAGCAGTACTTC. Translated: CASTQTSGRGEQYF.

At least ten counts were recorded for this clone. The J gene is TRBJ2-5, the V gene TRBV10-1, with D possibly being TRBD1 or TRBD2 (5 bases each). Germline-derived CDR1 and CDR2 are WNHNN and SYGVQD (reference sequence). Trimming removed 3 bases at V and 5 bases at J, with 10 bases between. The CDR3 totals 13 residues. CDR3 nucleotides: TGCGCCAGCAGTGACTTCGGGGCCGAGACCCAGTACTTC. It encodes CASSDFGAETQYF.

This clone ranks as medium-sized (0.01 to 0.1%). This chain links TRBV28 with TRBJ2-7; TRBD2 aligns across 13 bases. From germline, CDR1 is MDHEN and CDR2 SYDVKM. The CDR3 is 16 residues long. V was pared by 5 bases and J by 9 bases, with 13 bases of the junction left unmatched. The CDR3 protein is CASSAAGTSGRVWQYF. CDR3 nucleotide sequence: TGTGCCAGCAGTGCCGCGGGTACTAGCGGGAGGGTATGGCAGTACTTC. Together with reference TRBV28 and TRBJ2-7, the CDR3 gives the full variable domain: DVKVTQSSRYLVKRTGEKVFLECVQDMDHENMFWYRQDPGLGLRLIYFSYDVKMKEKGDIPEGYSVSREKKERFSLILESASTNQTSMYLCASSAAGTSGRVWQYFGPGTRLTVT.

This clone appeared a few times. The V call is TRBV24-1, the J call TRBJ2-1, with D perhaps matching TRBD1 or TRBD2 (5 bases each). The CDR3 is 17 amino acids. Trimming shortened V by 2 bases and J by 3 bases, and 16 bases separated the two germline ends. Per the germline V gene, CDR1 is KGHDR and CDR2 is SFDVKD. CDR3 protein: CATSDSFGRDLYNEQFF. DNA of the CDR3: TGTGCCACCAGTGATTCATTCGGCAGGGACCTCTACAATGAGCAGTTCTTC.